A single sample gave rise to the 29 T cell receptor beta chains below, sequenced in a study of shared clonotypes between healthy human individuals. Libraries were prepared by immunoSEQ multiplex PCR; TCRdb keeps only in-frame clonotypes and omits some of them. The table shows about 2.4 million clones, with 85% to 95% occurring only once. Sequenced material: naive CD4+ T cells sorted from blood. The subset was: CD45RA+ positively selected. Every receptor here comes from a man younger than 35 in good health.

This chain uses TRBV10-3 with TRBJ2-2; TRBD2 matches 9 bases. The junction had 6 bases not matched to a gene; V was cut back by 6 bases and J by 7 bases. This CDR3 has 14 residues. Germline loops: CDR1 ENHRY, CDR2 SYGVKD. The CDR3 coding sequence is TGTGCCATCAGAGCGGGAGGAAGGAACGGGGAGCTGTTTTTT. It is translated as CAIRAGGRNGELFF.

The chain joins TRBV14 to TRBJ2-7; D may be TRBD1 (6 bases). CDR1 is SGHDN, CDR2 FVKESK, per germline. Trimming took off 0 bases at V and 0 bases at J, with 9 bases between the two ends. This CDR3 has 15 amino acids. The CDR3 reads CASSQERGYSYEQYF. In DNA, the CDR3 is TGTGCCAGCAGCCAAGAGAGGGGGTACTCCTACGAGCAGTACTTC.

V and J are TRBV5-5 and TRBJ1-1, with a tentative D call TRBD1 (6 bases). The CDR3 extends over 13 amino acids. Germline CDR1 SGHKS, CDR2 YYEKEE (reference sequence). Trimming stripped 3 bases from V and 4 bases from J, with 10 bases between. DNA of the CDR3: TGTGCCAGCAGCTACACAGGGCCCACTGAAGCTTTCTTT. Translating gives CASSYTGPTEAFF.

CDR3 region: CAIISGSLNTGELFF. The CDR3 DNA follows: TGTGCCATTATTAGCGGGAGCTTAAACACCGGGGAGCTGTTTTTT. The chain uses TRBV6-1 and TRBJ2-2; TRBD2 matches at 9 bases. The V gene end was trimmed by 10 bases and the J gene end by 2 bases; junction bases not matched to a gene: 8. This CDR3 spans 15 amino acids. Germline CDR1 MNHNS, CDR2 SASEGT.

J is TRBJ2-1 and V is TRBV28, with D perhaps TRBD2 (6 bases). Germline lookup yields CDR1 MDHEN and CDR2 SYDVKM. This CDR3 comprises 16 residues. Trimming shortened V by 7 bases and J by 5 bases, and 21 bases separated the two germline ends. The CDR3 DNA reads TGTGCCAGCACCTCCTATTCATTAGCGGAAAACAATGAGCAGTTCTTC. Encoded protein: CASTSYSLAENNEQFF.

This clone was found a few times. The chain recombines TRBV30 with TRBJ1-2; the D is unclear. V lost 0 bases to trimming and J lost 7 bases, with 9 bases between them. The CDR3 contains 12 residues. Germline V gives CDR1 GTSNPN, CDR2 SVGIG (reference sequence). The CDR3 bases are TGTGCCTGGAGTGTGTTCAGGCGTGGCTACACCTTC. It is translated as CAWSVFRRGYTF.

The chain is built from TRBV15 and TRBJ2-5; TRBD2 is a possible D gene (5 bases). The CDR3 is 14 residues long. The germline V and J ends were trimmed by 3 bases and 1 base, with 9 bases remaining between them. The germline gives CDR1 LNHNV, CDR2 YYDKDF (reference sequence). The CDR3, as DNA: TGTGCCACCAGCAGTCCAGCGGCCCAAGAGACCCAGTACTTC. Amino acids: CATSSPAAQETQYF.

The V and J genes are TRBV7-9 and TRBJ2-5, with D possibly TRBD1 on 5 matching bases. Germline V gene lookup returns CDR1 SEHNR and CDR2 FQNEAQ (reference sequence). V lost 5 bases and J lost 6, with 25 bases in between. The CDR3 sequence is 17 residues long. CDR3 nucleotides: TGTGCCAGCAGCCCCCTGCTTTCGGACAATTCCGCCAAGACCCAGTACTTC. Translation gives CASSPLLSDNSAKTQYF.

This clone occurred once. This rearrangement joins TRBV6-5 to TRBJ2-3; 7 positions match TRBD2. V dropped 6 bases and J dropped 4; count of bases not matched to a gene: 10. Germline V gene sequence: CDR1 MNHEY, CDR2 SVGAGI. The CDR3 length is 15 residues. The CDR3 DNA sequence: TGTGCCAGCAGACTCGGGACTAAGAGGGCAGATACGCAGTATTTT. Its protein is CASRLGTKRADTQYF.

The CDR3 region is CASSLLGGGEQFF. Written as DNA, the CDR3 is TGTGCCAGCAGCCTCCTCGGGGGCGGTGAGCAGTTCTTC. This chain uses TRBV7-3 with TRBJ2-1, with D perhaps matching TRBD1 or TRBD2 (6 bases each). The ends were cut back, 5 bases at V and 9 bases at J, with 14 bases in the middle. In germline, CDR1 is SGHTA, CDR2 FQGTGA. The CDR3 runs to 13 residues.

The chain has TRBV5-1 and TRBJ2-3, with 9 positions matching TRBD2. J gave up 2 bases and V 2 bases, and 6 bases lay outside the gene matches. The CDR3 extends over 16 amino acids. From germline, CDR1 is SGHRS and CDR2 YFSETQ. The CDR3 DNA sequence: TGCGCCAGCAGCTTAATAGCGGGGGCCTTCACAGATACGCAGTATTTT. Translating it yields CASSLIAGAFTDTQYF.

This clone was seen a handful of times. The chain employs TRBV25-1 and TRBJ1-1; D not resolved. Trimming removed 3 bases at V and 1 base at J, with 12 bases between. Looked up from germline, CDR1 is MGHDK and CDR2 is SYGVNS. CDR3 length equals 15 residues. The chain's CDR3 is CASSDRWGGNTEAFF. For the CDR3, the DNA is TGTGCCAGCAGTGACAGATGGGGTGGGAACACTGAAGCTTTCTTT.

The chain is built from TRBV28 and TRBJ1-5; D is possibly TRBD1 (5 bases). Germline V gene data show CDR1 as MDHEN and CDR2 as SYDVKM. V was trimmed by 3 bases and J by 7 bases, leaving 10 bases between them. The CDR3 contains 13 residues. The CDR3 region has the DNA TGTGCCAGCAGTTTGCGCAGGGTACAGCCCCAGCATTTT. Residues: CASSLRRVQPQHF.

The chain recombines TRBV30 with TRBJ1-4; D is uncertain. This CDR3 contains 17 residues. CDR1 GTSNPN and CDR2 SVGIG come from the germline V gene (reference sequence). V lost 1 base to trimming and J lost 5 bases, with 20 bases between them. This CDR3 reads CAWSGVLKGRLNEKLFF. In nucleotides, the CDR3 is TGTGCCTGGAGTGGAGTCTTGAAGGGCAGGTTAAATGAAAAACTGTTTTTT.

The chain links TRBV28 to TRBJ1-1; 9 bases agree with TRBD1. The V and J ends lost 7 bases and 6 bases, in that order; junction bases with no gene match: 12. The CDR3 has 15 amino acids. Germline V gives CDR1 MDHEN, CDR2 SYDVKM. In DNA form, the CDR3 reads TGTGCCAGCACCACCGGACAGGGGATTGGATCTGAAGCTTTCTTT. Protein product: CASTTGQGIGSEAFF.

Worth noting for this clone: Other nucleotide sequences from this sample produce the same CDR3. The V and J genes are TRBV18 and TRBJ2-7; TRBD2 matches 13 bases. The CDR3 covers 15 residues. Germline assignment: CDR1 KGHSH and CDR2 LQKENI. J lost 2 bases, V lost 3 bases, and 1 base had no gene match. CDR3 loop: CASSPTSGGTYEQYF. The CDR3 region has the DNA TGTGCCAGCTCACCGACTAGCGGGGGGACCTACGAGCAGTACTTC.

This clone occurred a few times. The CDR3 DNA sequence: TGTGCCAGCAGCCACGCATCCTACGAGCAGTACTTC. This sequence encodes CASSHASYEQYF. This chain links TRBV7-2 with TRBJ2-7; unclear D gene. The CDR3 totals 12 residues. The germline V and J ends were trimmed by 5 bases and 1 base, with 6 bases remaining between them. Germline V gene data show CDR1 as SGHTA and CDR2 as FQGNSA. Together with reference TRBV7-2 and TRBJ2-7, the CDR3 gives the full variable domain: GAGVSQSPSNKVTEKGKDVELRCDPISGHTALYWYRQSLGQGLEFLIYFQGNSAPDKSGLPSDRFSAERTGGSVSTLTIQRTQQEDSAVYLCASSHASYEQYFGPGTRLTVT.

The table lists this clone with a count of one. The V gene is TRBV7-9, the J gene TRBJ1-4; 7 bases line up with TRBD1. The CDR3 is 16 amino acids. The V segment lost 5 bases and the J segment 3 bases; nucleotides outside the gene matches: 9. Germline V gene lookup returns CDR1 SEHNR and CDR2 FQNEAQ (reference sequence). CDR3 in DNA: TGTGCCAGCAGCCGCGACAGGGTCGGGGCTAATGAAAAACTGTTTTTT. This encodes CASSRDRVGANEKLFF.

The genes are TRBV19 and TRBJ1-2; D perhaps matches TRBD1 (6 bases). This CDR3 comprises 15 residues. V was trimmed by 1 base and J by 4 bases, leaving 13 bases between them. The germline V gene encodes CDR1 LNHDA and CDR2 SQIVND (reference sequence). The CDR3 bases are TGTGCCAGTAGTATAGTCGTACAGGGCTCCTATGGCTACACCTTC. This gives the protein CASSIVVQGSYGYTF. Complete variable domain (other parts from reference TRBV19 and TRBJ1-2): DGGITQSPKYLFRKEGQNVTLSCEQNLNHDAMYWYRQDPGQGLRLIYYSQIVNDFQKGDIAEGYSVSREKKESFPLTVTSAQKNPTAFYLCASSIVVQGSYGYTFGSGTRLTVV.

The chain joins TRBV7-2 to TRBJ1-5; no firm D call. V lost 5 bases and J 5 bases, leaving 10 bases between the germline ends. Germline CDR1 and CDR2: SGHTA and FQGNSA. This CDR3 has 13 residues. The CDR3 DNA reads TGTGCCAGCAGCCTCAAAGTGGATCAGCCCCAGCATTTT. Its protein is CASSLKVDQPQHF.

This sequence joins TRBV5-4 and TRBJ2-7; no clear D. The CDR3 has 12 amino acids. Germline V gene sequence: CDR1 SGHNT, CDR2 YYREEE (reference sequence). Trimming left V 4 bases short and J 5 bases short, with 10 bases between. The CDR3 nucleotides read TGTGCCAGCAGCCTGCTCGAGGACGAGCAGTACTTC. It translates to CASSLLEDEQYF.

The chain links TRBV2 to TRBJ2-7; TRBD2 might be the D (5 bases). The CDR3 runs to 13 residues. Trimming stripped 4 bases from V and 4 bases from J, with 11 bases between. Germline CDR1 SNHLY, CDR2 FYNNEI. The DNA for the CDR3 is TGTGCCAGCAGTGGGAAAACTAGGTACGAGCAGTACTTC. Translated, it gives CASSGKTRYEQYF.

The rearrangement joins TRBV18 to TRBJ1-2, with 7 bases lining up with TRBD1. Germline loops: CDR1 KGHSH, CDR2 LQKENI. Trimming at V came to 4 bases and at J to 3 bases, leaving 5 bases not matched to a gene. The CDR3 is 14 amino acids. The CDR3 here is CASSQSGTDYGYTF. As DNA, the CDR3 is TGTGCCAGCTCACAGTCCGGGACAGACTATGGCTACACCTTC.

The chain uses TRBV28 and TRBJ2-1, with 8 bases lining up with TRBD2. The germline V gene encodes CDR1 MDHEN and CDR2 SYDVKM. The V segment lost 4 bases and the J segment 7 bases; nucleotides outside the gene matches: 12. The length of the CDR3 is 16 residues. CDR3 sequence: CASSSYFGTRANEQFF. The DNA for the CDR3 is TGTGCCAGCAGTTCTTATTTCGGGACTAGGGCAAATGAGCAGTTCTTC. Supplemented by reference TRBV28 and TRBJ2-1, the full variable domain reads DVKVTQSSRYLVKRTGEKVFLECVQDMDHENMFWYRQDPGLGLRLIYFSYDVKMKEKGDIPEGYSVSREKKERFSLILESASTNQTSMYLCASSSYFGTRANEQFFGPGTRLTVL.

The chain links TRBV4-1 to TRBJ2-2; 11 bases are shared with TRBD2. This CDR3 region has 15 residues. Germline V gene sequence: CDR1 MGHRA, CDR2 YSYEKL. Trimming cost V 4 bases and J 6 bases; bases outside gene matches: 4. The CDR3 DNA follows: TGCGCCAGCAGCCTAGGACTAGCGGGTGCCGGGGAGCTGTTTTTT. Protein: CASSLGLAGAGELFF.

About this clone itself: This CDR3 is also generated by other DNA sequences in the sample. The genes are TRBV9 and TRBJ2-5; D is possibly TRBD1 or TRBD2 (5 bases each). Germline CDR1 reads SGDLS; CDR2 reads YYNGEE. The CDR3 has 13 residues. Deletions cut 3 bases from V and 3 bases from J, with 9 bases between. For the CDR3, the DNA is TGTGCCAGCAGCGCTGGGGGAAAAGAGACCCAGTACTTC. Translated, it gives CASSAGGKETQYF.

The chain uses TRBV7-2 and TRBJ2-3; D unclear. Germline loops: CDR1 SGHTA, CDR2 FQGNSA. Trimming removed 3 bases at V and 6 bases at J, with 16 bases between. The CDR3 sequence is 15 residues long. CDR3 amino acids: CASSFSWVVTDTQYF. DNA of the CDR3: TGTGCCAGCAGCTTTAGTTGGGTGGTTACGGATACGCAGTATTTT.

This chain connects TRBV7-2 to TRBJ2-3; 8 bases are shared with TRBD1. V shed 1 base and J 7 bases; nucleotides not matched to a gene: 4. CDR1 and CDR2 from the germline V gene are SGHTA and FQGNSA. This CDR3 has 14 residues. DNA for the CDR3: TGTGCCAGCAGCTTAGTTGGACAGGGCTATACGCAGTATTTT. Its protein is CASSLVGQGYTQYF.

The CDR3 is CASRGRLNTGELFF. In nucleotides, the CDR3 is TGTGCCAGCAGAGGACGGTTGAACACCGGGGAGCTGTTTTTT. This chain links TRBV6-1 with TRBJ2-2; D not resolved. V lost 6 bases, J lost 1 base, and 9 bases lay in between. This CDR3 is 14 amino acids long. From germline, CDR1 is MNHNS and CDR2 SASEGT.